The T cell receptor beta chain under discussion was sequenced for a study of control samples from healthy donors and cancer patients (dated by TCRdb to about 2020). Deletion took 7 bases off V and 5 bases off J, with a span of 16 bases between the germline ends. The CDR3 runs 14 residues from the cysteine to the phenylalanine. CDR3 DNA only is kept here, 42 bases in frame from base 1. Taken from the germline V gene, the CDR1 and CDR2 loops are SGDLS and YYNGEE. Concerning this clone itself: What this receptor recognizes is not known.

The library was built by means of the immunoSEQ multiplex PCR assay. TCRdb retrieved this table from immuneACCESS and kept in-frame rearrangements only. Not all clones are present; in checked studies, unresolved V genes account for under half, and no reason is known for the remainder. The sample table holds some 180,000 clones. Approximately 2.2% of the sample comes from the top ten. The sequenced material came from blood. This TCR was sampled from a woman aged 25-40 years in good health. The chain uses TRBV9 and TRBJ1-5; TRBD1 is a possible D gene, resting on 6 matching bases. The nucleotide sequence reads as follows: TGTGCCAGCTCCGGGACATATTCGGATCAGCCCCAGCATTTT. It codes for CASSGTYSDQPQHF.